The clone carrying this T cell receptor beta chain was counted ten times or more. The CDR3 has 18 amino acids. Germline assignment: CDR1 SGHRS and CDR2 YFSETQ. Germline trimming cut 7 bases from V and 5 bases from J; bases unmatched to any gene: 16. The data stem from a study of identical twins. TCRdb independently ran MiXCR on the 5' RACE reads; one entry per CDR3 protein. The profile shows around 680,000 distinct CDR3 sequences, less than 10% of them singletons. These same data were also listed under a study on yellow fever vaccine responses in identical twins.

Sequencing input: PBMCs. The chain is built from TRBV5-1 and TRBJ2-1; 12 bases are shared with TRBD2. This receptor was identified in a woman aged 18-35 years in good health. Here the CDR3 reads CASLRESGGLAGNNEQFF. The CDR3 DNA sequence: TGCGCCAGCCTAAGGGAGAGCGGCGGACTAGCGGGAAACAATGAGCAGTTCTTC. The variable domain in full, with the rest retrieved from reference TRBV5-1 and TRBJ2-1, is KAGVTQTPRYLIKTRGQQVTLSCSPISGHRSVSWYQQTPGQGLQFLFEYFSETQRNKGNFPGRFSGRQFSNSRSEMNVSTLELGDSALYLCASLRESGGLAGNNEQFFGPGTRLTVL.